This T cell receptor beta chain was profiled in a study of T cell changes during pregnancy in multiple sclerosis. This CDR3 is 15 amino acids long. Germline CDR1 is SGDLS and CDR2 is YYNGEE. V lost 0 bases to trimming and J lost 0 bases, with 10 bases between them. Generated by immunoSEQ multiplex PCR, the TCRdb table keeps only in-frame clones and is missing some. Of about 93,000 clones listed, 92% are singletons. The TCR sequence derives from a female donor with multiple sclerosis, enrolled in a pregnancy study. This rearrangement joins TRBV9 to TRBJ2-7; D call uncertain. Sequenced material: peripheral blood, taken after pregnancy. The CDR3: CASSVDTEPSYEQYF. Written as DNA, the CDR3 is TGTGCCAGCAGCGTAGACACCGAACCCTCCTACGAGCAGTACTTC.